The clone carrying this T cell receptor (beta chain) appeared many times. Germline-derived CDR1 and CDR2 are SGHTA and FQGTGA. The CDR3 consists of 14 residues. Trimming cost V 5 bases and J 6 bases, with 17 bases left between them. These data originate in a study of blood T cells in healthy people across ages. A J-beta primer mix and a sample-barcoded 5' primer were used in a second PCR of about 7 to 12 cycles. The authors tagged each cDNA molecule using a template-switch adaptor with 12 random nucleotides. TCRdb re-called the 5' RACE reads with MiXCR, one entry per CDR3 protein. The sample carries 500,000 to 700,000 distinct CDR3 sequences, about 30% recorded once.

The chain combines TRBV7-3 with TRBJ2-7; D perhaps matches TRBD1 (6 bases). This sequence originates from a woman of 80 years or more in good health. Material: blood. CDR3 nucleotides: TGTGCCAGCAGCGACGGGACATCAACCCCCGAGCAGTACTTC. The encoded protein is CASSDGTSTPEQYF.